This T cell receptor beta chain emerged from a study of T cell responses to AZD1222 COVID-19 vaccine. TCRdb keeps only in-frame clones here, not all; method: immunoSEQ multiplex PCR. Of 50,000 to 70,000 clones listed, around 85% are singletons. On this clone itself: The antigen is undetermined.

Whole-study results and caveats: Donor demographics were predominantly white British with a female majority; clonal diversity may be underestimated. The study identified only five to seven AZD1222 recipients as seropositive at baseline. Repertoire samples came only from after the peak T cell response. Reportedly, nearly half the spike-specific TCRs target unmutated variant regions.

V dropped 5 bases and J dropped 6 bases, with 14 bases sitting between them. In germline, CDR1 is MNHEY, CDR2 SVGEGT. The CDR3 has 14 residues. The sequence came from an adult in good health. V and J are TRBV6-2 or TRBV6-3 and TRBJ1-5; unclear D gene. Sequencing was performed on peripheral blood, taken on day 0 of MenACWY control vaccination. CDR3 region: CASSPLGRAQPQHF. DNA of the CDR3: TGTGCCAGCAGTCCCCTAGGACGGGCTCAGCCCCAGCATTTT.